Each of the 20 T cell receptor beta chains below was sequenced from the same sample in a study of T cell responses to AZD1222 COVID-19 vaccine. Clones were sequenced by immunoSEQ multiplex PCR, and TCRdb holds only the in-frame ones, with some missing. The sample contains tens of thousands of clones, roughly 83% of which appear only once. The sequencing used peripheral blood, collected 28 days after the second AZD1222 dose. These receptors all come from an adult who received the AZD1222 COVID-19 vaccine.

The chain recombines TRBV11-3 with TRBJ1-2; 7 bases fit TRBD1. The germline V gene encodes CDR1 SGHNT and CDR2 YENEEA. The CDR3 has 12 amino acids. With 5 bases clipped from V and 6 bases from J, the junction kept 3 bases outside the gene matches. The CDR3 here is CASSRDRDGYTF. As DNA, the CDR3 is TGTGCCAGCAGCCGCGACAGGGATGGCTACACCTTC.

The chain combines TRBV29-1 with TRBJ1-2, with TRBD1 as a possible D gene (5 bases). This CDR3 spans 13 amino acids. CDR1 is SQVTM, CDR2 ANQGSEA, per germline. The V end lost 2 bases, the J end lost 5 bases, and 12 bases lay between the germline ends. CDR3 sequence: CSVEPTASYGYTF. DNA for the CDR3: TGCAGCGTTGAACCGACAGCTAGTTATGGCTACACCTTC.

The rearrangement joins TRBV2 to TRBJ1-4; 10 bases fit TRBD1. Germline CDR1 and CDR2: SNHLY and FYNNEI. V shed 8 bases and J 7 bases; nucleotides not matched to a gene: 7. There are 14 residues in the CDR3. The CDR3 sequence is CASGMTGGAEKLFF. In DNA, the CDR3 is TGTGCCAGCGGGATGACAGGGGGCGCTGAAAAACTGTTTTTT.

This chain joins TRBV29-1 and TRBJ1-3, with D unclear. Trimming cost V 7 bases and J 3 bases, with 7 bases left between them. Germline assignment: CDR1 SQVTM and CDR2 ANQGSEA. The CDR3 contains 11 residues. The CDR3 protein is CSAPLGNTIYF. The DNA of the CDR3 is TGCAGCGCCCCACTTGGAAACACCATATATTTT.

This chain uses TRBV6-5 with TRBJ2-7; 10 bases match TRBD1. This CDR3 is 14 amino acids long. V was pared by 7 bases and J by 3 bases, with 6 bases of the junction left unmatched. Per germline, CDR1 MNHEY and CDR2 SVGAGI. CDR3 sequence (DNA): TGTGCCAGCAAAAGGGGACAGGGGAACTACGAGCAGTACTTC. It yields the protein CASKRGQGNYEQYF.

V is TRBV27 and J is TRBJ2-7; D tentatively reads TRBD1 or TRBD2 (5 bases each). Germline V gives CDR1 MNHEY, CDR2 SMNVEV (reference sequence). Trimming cost V 0 bases and J 1 base, with 10 bases left between them. The CDR3 loop spans 15 amino acids. The CDR3 DNA follows: TGTGCCAGCAGTTTATCCTATTGGGGGTCCTACGAGCAGTACTTC. It codes for CASSLSYWGSYEQYF.

This clone was counted a few times. DNA of the CDR3: TGTGCCAGCAGTATCCCGGGGGTGGGGATGAACACTGAAGCTTTCTTT. Translation gives CASSIPGVGMNTEAFF. The chain has TRBV11-2 and TRBJ1-1; maybe TRBD1 (5 bases). Per germline, CDR1 SGHAT and CDR2 FQNNGV. CDR3 length: 16 residues. V shed 6 bases and J shed 0 bases, with 17 bases lying between them.

CDR3 amino acids: CASSSGIRNEQFF. Written as DNA, the CDR3 is TGTGCCAGCAGCAGCGGGATCCGAAATGAGCAGTTCTTC. The chain combines TRBV21-1 with TRBJ2-1; the table assigns TRBD2, which was not confirmed against the DNA. TRBV21-1 is a pseudogene. The CDR3 spans 13 residues.

This chain connects TRBV19 to TRBJ2-1; 8 bases match TRBD2. The CDR3 has 15 amino acids. With 11 bases clipped from V and 8 bases from J, the junction kept 17 bases outside the gene matches. CDR1 LNHDA and CDR2 SQIVND come from the germline V gene (reference sequence). As DNA, the CDR3 is TGTGCCCCTAGCAGCGGGGGCCTCGATTCCCATGAGCAGTTCTTC. Residues: CAPSSGGLDSHEQFF.

The table lists this clone with a few counts. V gene TRBV2 combines with J gene TRBJ1-2; tentatively, D is TRBD1 (6 bases). Between the trimmed V and J ends, which lost 5 bases and 5 bases, there was a span of 18 bases. The CDR3 is 15 amino acids. CDR1 is SNHLY, CDR2 FYNNEI, per germline. The CDR3 region is CASSRTADSLYGYTF. CDR3 sequence (DNA): TGTGCCAGCAGTAGGACTGCGGACAGCTTATATGGCTACACCTTC.

This chain joins TRBV9 and TRBJ1-1, with D hard to call. Germline CDR1 is SGDLS and CDR2 is YYNGEE. This CDR3 spans 14 amino acids. V lost 0 bases, J lost 6 bases, and 12 bases lay in between. CDR3 DNA: TGTGCCAGCAGCGTAGGGACTCCGACCGCTGAAGCTTTCTTT. It translates to CASSVGTPTAEAFF.

The V gene is TRBV28, the J gene TRBJ2-6, with 10 positions matching TRBD1. This CDR3 has 15 residues. With V trimmed by 6 bases and J by 2 bases, 1 base remained unmatched. The germline V gene encodes CDR1 MDHEN and CDR2 SYDVKM. The CDR3 protein is CASRTGGTGANVLTF. The CDR3 region has the DNA TGTGCCAGCAGGACAGGGGGCACTGGGGCCAACGTCCTGACTTTC.

The rearrangement uses TRBV2 and TRBJ1-6, with D hard to call. This CDR3 comprises 13 residues. Trimming took off 1 base at V and 8 bases at J, with 6 bases between the two ends. Germline CDR1 is SNHLY and CDR2 is FYNNEI. The CDR3 is CASSEGGYSPLHF. The CDR3 coding sequence is TGTGCCAGCAGTGAAGGGGGTTATTCACCCCTCCACTTT.

The chain combines TRBV5-8 with TRBJ2-5, with D hard to call. Looked up from germline, CDR1 is SGHTS and CDR2 is YDEGEE. Trimming removed 4 bases from V and 7 bases from J, with 8 bases in between. The CDR3 consists of 11 residues. The CDR3 reads CASSRQATQYF. DNA for the CDR3: TGTGCCAGCAGCCGCCAGGCGACCCAGTACTTC. The full variable domain, rest sourced from reference TRBV5-8 and TRBJ2-5, is EAGVTQSPTHLIKTRGQQATLRCSPISGHTSVYWYQQALGLGLQFLLWYDEGEERNRGNFPPRFSGRQFPNYSSELNVNALELEDSALYLCASSRQATQYFGPGTRLLVL.

The chain couples TRBV5-6 to TRBJ1-4; D possibly corresponds to TRBD1 (5 bases). Trimming took off 3 bases at V and 8 bases at J, with 17 bases between the two ends. The CDR3 is 15 residues long. Germline V lookup: CDR1 SGHDT, CDR2 YYEEEE. DNA of the CDR3: TGTGCCAGCAGCTACACAGGACTTGGGGAGGAAAAACTGTTTTTT. It codes for CASSYTGLGEEKLFF.

The chain employs TRBV4-2 and TRBJ2-2, with a possible D match to TRBD2 (5 bases). The germline V gene encodes CDR1 LGHNA and CDR2 YNFKEQ. The V end was cut by 5 bases, the J end by 5 bases, with 21 bases between. The CDR3 totals 17 residues. The CDR3 nucleotides are TGTGCCAGCAGCACAAGAATTACAGCGGAAGGGACCGGGGAGCTGTTTTTT. It encodes CASSTRITAEGTGELFF.

As DNA, the CDR3 is TGTGCCAGCAGCGGAGATAGAAACTATGGCTACACCTTC. The encoded protein is CASSGDRNYGYTF. The V and J genes are TRBV6-4 and TRBJ1-2; D unclear. Germline CDR1 MRHNA, CDR2 SNTAGT. V was shortened by 6 bases and J by 2 bases, with 10 bases between the two germline ends. The CDR3 has 13 residues.

The chain has TRBV5-1 and TRBJ1-2, with D possibly TRBD1 on 5 matching bases. This CDR3 is 15 amino acids long. V lost 2 bases and J 4 bases, leaving 15 bases between the germline ends. Germline CDR1 and CDR2: SGHRS and YFSETQ. CDR3: CASSFLGSGGYGYTF. CDR3 DNA sequence: TGCGCCAGCAGCTTTTTAGGTTCCGGGGGCTATGGCTACACCTTC.

This chain links TRBV5-5 with TRBJ2-3; no firm D call. The CDR3 spans 12 residues. With 4 bases removed from V and 2 bases from J, the gap between germline ends came to 5 bases. The germline V gene has CDR1 SGHKS and CDR2 YYEKEE (reference sequence). The CDR3 bases are TGTGCCAGCAGCAGATACACAGATACGCAGTATTTT. This sequence encodes CASSRYTDTQYF.

This chain links TRBV5-1 with TRBJ1-2; 11 bases match TRBD1. The CDR3 runs to 15 residues. V lost 9 bases and J lost 5; bases outside the gene matches: 12. Germline V gene lookup returns CDR1 SGHRS and CDR2 YFSETQ. In DNA form, the CDR3 reads TGCGCCACCAGAGTTGGGACAGGGGGTGTTTATGGCTACACCTTC. Amino acid sequence: CATRVGTGGVYGYTF.